This T cell receptor (beta chain) was captured in a study of blood T cell repertoires in COVID-19. About the study: PBMCs, B-cell-depleted T cells, or T cells provided the cDNA or gDNA that made up the material.

Participants' reported clinical history set cohort assignment. In the original processing: Amplification of reference gene primers was used by the study to estimate nucleated cell counts. The data were produced by immunoSEQ multiplex PCR, yet TCRdb's version contains in-frame clones alone and is incomplete. V, J and clone size derive from that table, while D and trimming were established from the DNA sequence. Of under 150,000 clones detected, less than 90% appear once; the ten largest clones hold under 7%. Germline CDR1 SQVTM, CDR2 ANQGSEA. There are 15 residues in the CDR3. V was cut by 6 bases and J by 2 bases, with 19 bases left in between.

Material for sequencing was PBMCs or T cells enriched from blood (not recorded which). The chain couples TRBV29-1 to TRBJ1-2; D ambiguous. The sequence came from a woman aged 45-65 years who had been exposed to COVID-19. CDR3 DNA: TGCAGCGTCAGAGCCCCCGGAGAGTACAACTATGGCTACACCTTC. It encodes CSVRAPGEYNYGYTF.